A selection of T cell receptor beta chains follows, all from one sample in a study of CD8 T cells in Susac syndrome. From the immunoSEQ multiplex PCR reads, TCRdb called clonotypes with MiXCR, one entry per CDR3 protein. This table has roughly 200,000 distinct CDR3 sequences, roughly nine tenths appearing once. The specimen was CD4+ T cells from PBMCs. Receptor source: a human donor with Susac syndrome. The CDR3 runs from the conserved cysteine through the conserved F or W. D genes are given only for firm matches. Not every row has a clone size; where given, it reads once, few, many or a size class.

v_call: TRBV12-3/TRBV12-4; j_call: TRBJ2-2; clone_size: -; d_call: -; cdr3_nt: TGTGCCAGCAGTTTAGACAGGTCCAACACCGGGGAGCTGTTTTTT; cdr3_aa: CASSLDRSNTGELFF
v_call: TRBV20-1; j_call: TRBJ1-1; clone_size: -; d_call: TRBD1; cdr3_nt: TGCAGTGCAAGAACTACCGGGACAGGGAACACTGAAGCTTTCTTT; cdr3_aa: CSARTTGTGNTEAFF
v_call: TRBV6-1; j_call: TRBJ2-1; clone_size: -; d_call: TRBD1; cdr3_nt: TGTGCCAGCAGGGGGACAGGGCTCGGGGAGCAGTTCTTC; cdr3_aa: CASRGTGLGEQFF
v_call: TRBV12-3/TRBV12-4; j_call: TRBJ1-5; clone_size: -; d_call: -; cdr3_nt: TGTGCCAGCAGTTTAAGGGACGAAGGTCAGCCCCAGCATTTT; cdr3_aa: CASSLRDEGQPQHF
v_call: TRBV7-3; j_call: TRBJ2-3; clone_size: -; d_call: -; cdr3_nt: TGTGCCAGCAGCTTACTTGGGGGCCCCCCGGATACGCAGTATTTT; cdr3_aa: CASSLLGGPPDTQYF
v_call: TRBV2; j_call: TRBJ2-1; clone_size: -; d_call: -; cdr3_nt: TGTGCCAGCAGATCAGAACTAGCTTTGGTCTTC; cdr3_aa: CASRSELALVF
v_call: TRBV29-1; j_call: TRBJ2-7; clone_size: -; d_call: -; cdr3_nt: TGCAGCGTTGAGGAGGACCGCTCCTACGAGCAGTACTTC; cdr3_aa: CSVEEDRSYEQYF
v_call: TRBV29-1; j_call: TRBJ2-5; clone_size: -; d_call: -; cdr3_nt: TGCAGCGTTGAAAGGGGGACCATCCAGAGGGAGACCCAGTACTTC; cdr3_aa: CSVERGTIQRETQYF
v_call: TRBV2; j_call: TRBJ2-2; clone_size: -; d_call: -; cdr3_nt: TGTGCCAGCAGTGAGCAGCTCACCGGGGAGCTGTTTTTT; cdr3_aa: CASSEQLTGELFF
v_call: TRBV3-1; j_call: TRBJ2-1; clone_size: -; d_call: TRBD2; cdr3_nt: TGTGCCAGCAGCCAATTAGCTAGCGGCAATGAGCAGTTCTTC; cdr3_aa: CASSQLASGNEQFF
v_call: TRBV7-2; j_call: TRBJ1-1; clone_size: -; d_call: -; cdr3_nt: TGTGCCAGCAGCTTGGGACTGGGTGAAGCTTTCTTT; cdr3_aa: CASSLGLGEAFF
v_call: TRBV5-1; j_call: TRBJ1-1; clone_size: once; d_call: -; cdr3_nt: TGCGCCAGCAGCTTGGAGGGCTCGAACACTGAAGCTTTCTTT; cdr3_aa: CASSLEGSNTEAFF
v_call: TRBV6-1; j_call: TRBJ2-5; clone_size: once; d_call: TRBD2; cdr3_nt: TGTGCCAGCCGACCGGTTCTTAGCGGGGGTAGAGAGACCCAGTACTTC; cdr3_aa: CASRPVLSGGRETQYF
v_call: TRBV3-1; j_call: TRBJ2-4; clone_size: -; d_call: TRBD1; cdr3_nt: TGTGCCAGCAGCTTGAGTAGGGGGCTACCGGTGAAAAACATTCAGTACTTC; cdr3_aa: CASSLSRGLPVKNIQYF
v_call: TRBV7-7; j_call: TRBJ2-1; clone_size: -; d_call: -; cdr3_nt: TGTGCTAGCAGCTCGGGACAAAGGCAGTTCTTC; cdr3_aa: CASSSGQRQFF
v_call: TRBV27; j_call: TRBJ1-1; clone_size: -; d_call: -; cdr3_nt: TGTGCCAGCACCCGGGGCAGAGGGAACACTGAAGCTTTCTTT; cdr3_aa: CASTRGRGNTEAFF
v_call: TRBV18; j_call: TRBJ2-7; clone_size: -; d_call: -; cdr3_nt: TGTGCCAGCTCACCACCGGCGGGTAGCTCCTACGAGCAGTACTTC; cdr3_aa: CASSPPAGSSYEQYF
v_call: TRBV19; j_call: TRBJ1-1; clone_size: -; d_call: -; cdr3_nt: TGTGCCAGTAGTATGCGGGAGGGAGGGACTGAAGCTTTCTTT; cdr3_aa: CASSMREGGTEAFF
v_call: TRBV9; j_call: TRBJ2-3; clone_size: -; d_call: -; cdr3_nt: TGTGCCAGCAGCGCCCGGCCGACGGGAACAGATACGCAGTATTTT; cdr3_aa: CASSARPTGTDTQYF
v_call: TRBV6-5; j_call: TRBJ2-1; clone_size: -; d_call: TRBD1; cdr3_nt: TGTGCCAGCAGTTACTCGAGTTCAGGGGGCGCCCTCAATGAGCAGTTCTTC; cdr3_aa: CASSYSSSGGALNEQFF
v_call: TRBV6-6; j_call: TRBJ2-1; clone_size: -; d_call: TRBD2; cdr3_nt: TGTGCCAGCAGCAAGAGCGGGACTAGCGGGAATAATGAGCAGTTCTTC; cdr3_aa: CASSKSGTSGNNEQFF
v_call: TRBV28; j_call: TRBJ1-2; clone_size: -; d_call: -; cdr3_nt: TGTGCCAGCAGTCCCCGAGTGTTGAGGGGCGGCTACACCTTC; cdr3_aa: CASSPRVLRGGYTF
v_call: TRBV12-3/TRBV12-4; j_call: TRBJ1-3; clone_size: -; d_call: -; cdr3_nt: TGTGCCAGCAGTTTTCTCGCGCGAAACACCATATATTTT; cdr3_aa: CASSFLARNTIYF
v_call: TRBV11-2; j_call: TRBJ2-4; clone_size: -; d_call: TRBD1; cdr3_nt: TGTGCCAGCAGCCGGGACAGGACAAACATTCAGTACTTC; cdr3_aa: CASSRDRTNIQYF
v_call: TRBV5-1; j_call: TRBJ2-5; clone_size: -; d_call: TRBD2; cdr3_nt: TGCGCCAGCAGACCCACCGGGACTAGCGGTTCAGAGACCCAGTACTTC; cdr3_aa: CASRPTGTSGSETQYF
v_call: TRBV19; j_call: TRBJ2-1; clone_size: -; d_call: -; cdr3_nt: TGTGCCAGTAGTACACAGGGCCCCAATGAGCAGTTCTTC; cdr3_aa: CASSTQGPNEQFF
v_call: TRBV7-3; j_call: TRBJ2-1; clone_size: -; d_call: -; cdr3_nt: TGTGCCAGCAGCCCGACAGCCGGACTGAGCTCCTACAATGAGCAGTTCTTC; cdr3_aa: CASSPTAGLSSYNEQFF
v_call: TRBV5-1; j_call: TRBJ2-1; clone_size: -; d_call: TRBD2; cdr3_nt: TGCGCCAGCAGCTCCCCTAGCGGGGGGGCCGAAGAGCAGTTCTTC; cdr3_aa: CASSSPSGGAEEQFF
v_call: TRBV3-1; j_call: TRBJ2-3; clone_size: -; d_call: -; cdr3_nt: TGTGCCAGCAGCCACGGTGGAGATACGCAGTATTTT; cdr3_aa: CASSHGGDTQYF